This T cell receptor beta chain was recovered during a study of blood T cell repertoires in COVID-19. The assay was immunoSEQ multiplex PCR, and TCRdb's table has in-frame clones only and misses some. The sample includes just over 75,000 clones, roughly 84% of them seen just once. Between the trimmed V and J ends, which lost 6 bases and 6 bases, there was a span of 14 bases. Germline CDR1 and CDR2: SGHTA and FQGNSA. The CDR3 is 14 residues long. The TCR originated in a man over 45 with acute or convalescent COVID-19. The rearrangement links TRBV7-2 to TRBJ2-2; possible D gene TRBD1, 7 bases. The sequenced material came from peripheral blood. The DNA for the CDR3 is TGTGCCAGCAGACGGAGGGGGCGCCCCGGGGAGCTGTTTTTT. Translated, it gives CASRRRGRPGELFF.